These 14 T cell receptor beta chains originate from one sample sequenced in a study of regulatory T cells in long-lasting Graves disease. Sample time point: persistent/refractory GD, antithyroid drugs over 5 years with positive TRAb. The TCR library was made from RNA that had been extracted from PBMCs in TRIzol. Arm-PCR of CDR3 regions and iRepertoire HTBI primers were the basis on which TCR beta libraries were built. In TCRdb, the multiplex PCR reads were re-called with MiXCR into one record per CDR3 protein. Among about 660,000 distinct CDR3 sequences listed, 25% to 30% were seen once. The source was peripheral blood mononuclear cells (PBMCs), collected when the disease was refractory, from a patient treated with antithyroid drugs. These receptors were collected from a female donor with Graves disease.

The chain is built from TRBV10-3 and TRBJ1-1, with D possibly TRBD1 on 5 matching bases. The V end was cut by 5 bases, the J end by 0 bases, with 10 bases between. The CDR3 spans 14 residues. CDR1 is ENHRY and CDR2 is SYGVKD in the germline V gene. The chain's CDR3 is CAISPTGMNTEAFF. In nucleotides, the CDR3 is TGTGCCATCAGTCCCACAGGAATGAACACTGAAGCTTTCTTT.

V usage is TRBV6-4 and J usage is TRBJ2-7; weak D call: TRBD1 (6 bases). The CDR3 has 14 residues. The V gene lost 3 bases and the J gene lost 7 bases, with 16 bases spanning the gap. Germline CDR1 is MRHNA and CDR2 is SNTAGT. The CDR3 sequence is CASSEVVQGWEQYF. CDR3 in DNA: TGTGCCAGCAGTGAAGTAGTACAGGGCTGGGAGCAGTACTTC.

The table lists this clonotype with a few counts. The genes are TRBV29-1 and TRBJ1-2, with D perhaps matching TRBD1 (5 bases). In germline, CDR1 is SQVTM, CDR2 ANQGSEA. Trimming removed 4 bases from V and 3 bases from J, with 12 bases in between. The CDR3 length is 13 residues. The CDR3 spells CSVAPGRDYGYTF. The CDR3 DNA is TGCAGCGTTGCCCCAGGGCGCGACTATGGCTACACCTTC.

The V and J genes are TRBV6-1 and TRBJ2-1; 8 nucleotides line up with TRBD2. CDR1 MNHNS and CDR2 SASEGT come from the germline V gene. CDR3 length: 16 residues. The V segment lost 5 bases and the J segment 8 bases; nucleotides outside the gene matches: 14. The CDR3 DNA sequence: TGTGCCAGCAGTACGTCCCCGGGAGGGCCGAGCGATGAGCAGTTCTTC. Encoded protein: CASSTSPGGPSDEQFF.

Comment on this clonotype: One junction end does not reproduce the germline sequence, and a read error may be involved. The J gene is TRBJ1-5, the V gene TRBV11-3; D gene unclear. The CDR3 runs 16 residues. Germline CDR1 reads SGHNT; CDR2 reads YENEEA. The CDR3 loop is CASGLDRQGRNQPQHF. CDR3 DNA: TGTGCCAGCGGCTTAGATCGGCAAGGGCGCAATCAGCCCCAGCATTTT.

This clonotype has at least ten counts. The chain employs TRBV28 and TRBJ1-2, with 9 bases that match TRBD1. The CDR3 has 15 residues. CDR1 and CDR2 (germline): MDHEN, SYDVKM. J lost 3 bases, V lost 6 bases, and 8 bases had no gene match. The CDR3, as DNA: TGTGCCAGCAGCATTAGGACAGGGGATCACTATGGCTACACCTTC. Protein product: CASSIRTGDHYGYTF.

This clonotype was counted at least ten times. The rearrangement links TRBV6-2 or TRBV6-3 to TRBJ1-2; a possible D gene is TRBD1 (6 bases). The V and J ends lost 5 bases and 2 bases respectively, with 12 bases between them. CDR1 is MNHEY and CDR2 is SVGEGT in the germline V gene. The CDR3 is 14 amino acids. The CDR3 loop is CASSESTGNYGYTF. The CDR3 DNA sequence: TGTGCCAGCAGTGAATCCACAGGGAACTATGGCTACACCTTC.

This clonotype was detected ten times or more. The rearrangement joins TRBV15 to TRBJ2-5; 12 bases are a match to TRBD1. Germline V gene data show CDR1 as LNHNV and CDR2 as YYDKDF (reference sequence). V lost 5 bases and J lost 5; bases outside the gene matches: 6. The CDR3 contains 15 residues. CDR3 DNA sequence: TGTGCCACCAGCGGCGGGACAGGGGGCAGGGAGACCCAGTACTTC. This sequence encodes CATSGGTGGRETQYF.

This clonotype was counted only a few times. The chain uses TRBV20-1 and TRBJ2-5, with TRBD2 matching 8 bases. V shed 3 bases and J 5 bases; nucleotides not matched to a gene: 11. This CDR3 is built from 15 residues. Germline V gene lookup returns CDR1 DFQATT and CDR2 SNEGSKA (reference sequence). The CDR3 region is CSASSGAPGGETQYF. DNA for the CDR3: TGCAGTGCTAGTTCTGGCGCCCCGGGGGGGGAGACCCAGTACTTC.

This clonotype showed up just a few times. V and J are TRBV10-3 and TRBJ1-3; D is unresolved. The germline CDR1 and CDR2 sequences are ENHRY and SYGVKD. V was shortened by 3 bases and J by 0 bases, with 6 bases between the two germline ends. The CDR3 sequence is 14 residues long. In DNA, the CDR3 is TGTGCCATCAGTGACGAGGGCTCTGGAAACACCATATATTTT. It encodes CAISDEGSGNTIYF.

The rearrangement joins TRBV13 to TRBJ2-7; tentatively, D is TRBD1 (5 bases). The V end was cut by 5 bases, the J end by 5 bases, with 22 bases between. The CDR3 length is 16 residues. CDR1 and CDR2 from the germline V gene are PRHDT and FYEKMQ (reference sequence). CDR3: CASSPKDKAAYDEQYF. For the CDR3, the DNA is TGTGCCAGCAGCCCTAAGGACAAGGCGGCCTACGACGAGCAGTACTTC.

A few counts support this clonotype. The V gene is TRBV6-1, the J gene TRBJ1-1; 7 bases line up with TRBD1. Germline CDR1 is MNHNS and CDR2 is SASEGT. V was pared by 6 bases and J by 4 bases, with 5 bases of the junction left unmatched. There are 13 residues in the CDR3. The CDR3 spells CASRTDRATEAFF. The DNA of the CDR3 is TGTGCCAGCAGAACAGACAGGGCCACTGAAGCTTTCTTT.

This rearrangement joins TRBV9 to TRBJ1-1; no reliable D call. V was cut by 1 base and J by 0 bases, with 7 bases left in between. Per the germline V gene, CDR1 is SGDLS and CDR2 is YYNGEE. The CDR3 has 14 amino acids. DNA for the CDR3: TGTGCCAGCAGCGTATCAGTGATGAACACTGAAGCTTTCTTT. Protein: CASSVSVMNTEAFF.

This clonotype was seen only a few times. CDR3 DNA: TGTGCCAGCAGCCGATCGGACGGCCGCAATGAAAAACTGTTTTTT. Residues: CASSRSDGRNEKLFF. The chain carries TRBV14 and TRBJ1-4; D unresolved. Germline V CDR1 and CDR2: SGHDN, FVKESK. Trimming removed 4 bases at V and 5 bases at J, with 14 bases between. The CDR3 spans 15 residues.